Following are 21 T cell receptor beta chains from one sample sequenced in a study of CD8+ T cells in alopecia areata. The sequencing template was cDNA reverse transcribed from extracted RNA. Sequencing used immunoSEQ multiplex PCR; TCRdb keeps in-frame clones, though not all of them. The table has 80,000 to 100,000 clones, nearly 45% seen once. Sample: CD4+ T cells sorted from blood. All receptors derive from a human donor with alopecia areata.

This clone has just a few counts. The chain is built from TRBV2 and TRBJ1-1; maybe TRBD1 (5 bases). Trimming pared 5 bases from V and 4 bases from J, leaving 14 bases between. CDR1 and CDR2 (germline): SNHLY, FYNNEI. The CDR3 totals 14 residues. CDR3 loop: CASSFQTQGTEAFF. The CDR3 bases are TGTGCCAGCAGTTTTCAAACCCAGGGCACTGAAGCTTTCTTT.

The gene calls are TRBV23-1 and TRBJ1-2; TRBD1 might be the D (6 bases). TRBV23-1 is placed among ORFs of uncertain function. Trimming pared 3 bases from V and 5 bases from J, leaving 13 bases between. The length of the CDR3 is 14 residues. The CDR3 reads CASSQRQGHYGYTF. CDR3 sequence (DNA): TGCGCCAGCAGTCAGCGCCAGGGGCATTATGGCTACACCTTC.

The V and J genes are TRBV19 and TRBJ2-3; D is tentatively TRBD1 or TRBD2 (5 bases each). From germline, CDR1 is LNHDA and CDR2 SQIVND (reference sequence). Trimming stripped 4 bases from V and 2 bases from J, with 13 bases between. The CDR3 contains 15 residues. The CDR3 loop reads CASSRRDGYTDTQYF. CDR3 nucleotide sequence: TGTGCCAGTAGTAGACGGGACGGATACACAGATACGCAGTATTTT.

J is TRBJ2-5 and V is TRBV28; D gene unclear. Germline V lookup: CDR1 MDHEN, CDR2 SYDVKM. Trimming cost V 8 bases and J 1 base, with 8 bases left between them. This CDR3 spans 12 amino acids. CDR3 sequence (DNA): TGTGCCAGCTTGATCTTCCAAGAGACCCAGTACTTC. Amino acids: CASLIFQETQYF.

This chain uses TRBV28 with TRBJ2-1; 11 bases are a match to TRBD1. Germline lookup yields CDR1 MDHEN and CDR2 SYDVKM. V gave up 11 bases and J gave up 1 base; unmatched junction bases: 4. The CDR3 contains 14 residues. CDR3 sequence (DNA): TGTGCCGGACAGGGGGCAGGGTCCTACAATGAGCAGTTCTTC. It specifies CAGQGAGSYNEQFF.

The J gene is TRBJ2-5, the V gene TRBV7-8; no definite D call. Per germline, CDR1 SGHVS and CDR2 FQNEAQ. With 0 bases removed from V and 1 base from J, the gap between germline ends came to 15 bases. The CDR3 consists of 17 residues. CDR3 bases: TGTGCCAGCAGCTTAGCTTTTGTAAAGAACCGCCAAGAGACCCAGTACTTC. Translation: CASSLAFVKNRQETQYF.

The chain links TRBV11-2 to TRBJ2-4, with 9 nucleotides matching TRBD2. The junction had 8 bases not matched to a gene; V was cut back by 5 bases and J by 0 bases. Germline V CDR1 and CDR2: SGHAT, FQNNGV. The CDR3 sequence is 17 residues long. CDR3 in DNA: TGTGCCAGCAGCGCCTTAGCGGGAGCCTTAGCCAAAAACATTCAGTACTTC. Translated, it gives CASSALAGALAKNIQYF.

This chain joins TRBV5-1 and TRBJ1-1; D remains unclear. The CDR3 loop spans 14 amino acids. V lost 0 bases to trimming and J lost 5 bases, with 11 bases between them. Per the germline V gene, CDR1 is SGHRS and CDR2 is YFSETQ. In DNA form, the CDR3 reads TGCGCCAGCAGCTTGGGGTCAGGCGGGACTGAAGCTTTCTTT. Translated: CASSLGSGGTEAFF.

In the case of this clone: Other DNA sequences within the sample encode an identical CDR3. The chain uses TRBV30 and TRBJ2-7, with D perhaps TRBD2 (5 bases). The CDR3 spans 11 residues. Deletions cut 3 bases from V and 3 bases from J, with 6 bases between. CDR1 is GTSNPN, CDR2 SVGIG, per germline (reference sequence). The CDR3 bases are TGTGCCTGGAGCGGGAACTACGAGCAGTACTTC. Amino acid sequence: CAWSGNYEQYF.

This clone was picked up one time. CDR3 bases: TGTGCCACCGCCCCCGAAGGGCAGTATAATCGTCATGAGCAGTTCTTC. Translated, it gives CATAPEGQYNRHEQFF. J is TRBJ2-1 and V is TRBV15; D not certain. This CDR3 is built from 16 residues. The V gene's germline CDR1 is LNHNV and CDR2 YYDKDF (reference sequence). Trimming removed 8 bases at V and 8 bases at J, with 25 bases between. The entire variable domain, with the rest obtained from reference TRBV15 and TRBJ2-1, is as follows: DAMVIQNPRYQVTQFGKPVTLSCSQTLNHNVMYWYQQKSSQAPKLLFHYYDKDFNNEADTPDNFQSRRPNTSFCFLDIRSPGLGDTAMYLCATAPEGQYNRHEQFFGPGTRLTVL.

This chain uses TRBV11-2 with TRBJ2-7; D is uncertain. Looked up from germline, CDR1 is SGHAT and CDR2 is FQNNGV. The CDR3 extends over 14 amino acids. V was clipped by 0 bases and J by 0 bases, with 6 bases between them. The chain's CDR3 is CASSLDRLSYEQYF. The DNA for the CDR3 is TGTGCCAGCAGCTTAGATCGGCTCTCCTACGAGCAGTACTTC.

This clone was found a few times. This rearrangement joins TRBV29-1 to TRBJ1-1; a weak D match, TRBD1 (5 bases). Trimming shortened V by 7 bases and J by 4 bases, and 10 bases separated the two germline ends. This CDR3 is 11 amino acids long. CDR1 is SQVTM and CDR2 is ANQGSEA in the germline V gene. CDR3 residues: CSGEGSTEAFF. The DNA for the CDR3 is TGCAGCGGAGAGGGGAGCACTGAAGCTTTCTTT.

The V gene is TRBV5-1, the J gene TRBJ2-1; TRBD2 might be the D (5 bases). The germline V gene has CDR1 SGHRS and CDR2 YFSETQ. This CDR3 comprises 13 residues. V lost 4 bases to trimming and J lost 6 bases, with 11 bases between them. CDR3 bases: TGCGCCAGCAGCCACCTGGGAGCCAATGAGCAGTTCTTC. It yields the protein CASSHLGANEQFF.

This clone appeared a few times. The chain recombines TRBV28 with TRBJ2-7; D is possibly TRBD1 (5 bases). CDR3 length equals 14 residues. The germline V gene has CDR1 MDHEN and CDR2 SYDVKM. Trimming removed 2 bases from V and 7 bases from J, with 15 bases in between. The CDR3 region has the DNA TGTGCCAGCAGTTTAATTCAGGGTTTGGGAGAGCAGTACTTC. Its translation: CASSLIQGLGEQYF.

This clone appeared a few times. The rearrangement joins TRBV23-1 to TRBJ1-2; D remains unclear. TRBV23-1 carries the ORF label, with uncertain function. The V end lost 1 base, the J end lost 12 bases, and 9 bases lay between the germline ends. This CDR3 is built from 11 residues. CDR3 region: CASSQFGVDTF. The CDR3 region has the DNA TGCGCCAGCAGTCAATTTGGGGTGGACACCTTC.

The V gene is TRBV30, the J gene TRBJ1-1; possibly TRBD1 for D (5 bases). Germline V gene sequence: CDR1 GTSNPN, CDR2 SVGIG (reference sequence). V was shortened by 1 base and J by 7 bases, with 10 bases between the two germline ends. The CDR3 runs to 12 residues. In nucleotides, the CDR3 is TGTGCCTGGAGTGCTGGGGGGGGTGAAGCTTTCTTT. Translating it yields CAWSAGGGEAFF.

To note about this clone: The same CDR3 can be traced to other DNA sequences in this sample. The chain combines TRBV29-1 with TRBJ1-1, with TRBD1 as a possible D gene (6 bases). V lost 6 bases to trimming and J lost 0 bases, with 8 bases between them. The length of the CDR3 is 12 residues. From germline, CDR1 is SQVTM and CDR2 ANQGSEA. CDR3 DNA sequence: TGCAGCGTCAGGGGCATGAACACTGAAGCTTTCTTT. Translation: CSVRGMNTEAFF.

This clone has a handful of counts. The V and J genes are TRBV28 and TRBJ2-7; weak D call: TRBD2 (6 bases). Trimming pared 5 bases from V and 0 bases from J, leaving 14 bases between. CDR1 and CDR2 from the germline V gene are MDHEN and SYDVKM. The CDR3 sequence is 15 residues long. The CDR3 loop reads CASSPRLGSSYEQYF. The CDR3 DNA follows: TGTGCCAGCAGTCCGAGACTAGGGAGCTCCTACGAGCAGTACTTC.

In its sample, this clone was seen a few times. The chain employs TRBV29-1 and TRBJ2-4, with D perhaps TRBD2 (6 bases). The V gene's germline CDR1 is SQVTM and CDR2 ANQGSEA. This CDR3 contains 15 residues. V lost 6 bases and J 1 base, leaving 16 bases between the germline ends. CDR3 amino acids: CSVLEGTGAKNIQYF. The CDR3 DNA is TGCAGCGTCCTGGAGGGGACGGGCGCCAAAAACATTCAGTACTTC.

The rearrangement joins TRBV6-6 to TRBJ1-1; weak D call: TRBD1 (6 bases). V gave up 7 bases and J gave up 1 base, with 13 bases separating them. Looked up from germline, CDR1 is MNHNY and CDR2 is SVGAGI (reference sequence). The CDR3 runs 14 residues. The CDR3 nucleotides read TGTGCCAGCAAGGGGGGGGCTGCGAACACTGAAGCTTTCTTT. Its translation: CASKGGAANTEAFF.

The chain employs TRBV29-1 and TRBJ1-2; D remains ambiguous. Per germline, CDR1 SQVTM and CDR2 ANQGSEA. V lost 7 bases and J lost 4, with 13 bases in between. The CDR3 is made up of 12 amino acids. DNA of the CDR3: TGCAGCGGTGACGGCCTTCTCTATGGCTACACCTTC. Amino acids: CSGDGLLYGYTF.